Below, 8 T cell receptor beta chains from the same sample are listed, as sequenced in a study of T cells expressing NK-cell markers. Using the 5' RACE reads, TCRdb records one entry per CDR3 protein without DNA. Its clone listing holds around 380,000 distinct CDR3 sequences. The source material was blood T cells: a sorted CD56 or NKG2C T cell subset, CD4+ or CD8+ T cells, or bulk PBMC T cells (not recorded which). The origin of the receptors is a woman in her forties or fifties in good health.

This chain links TRBV5-1 with TRBJ1-2; TCRdb names TRBD1, which stays unverified in the absence of DNA. The CDR3 covers 14 residues. Per the germline V gene, CDR1 is SGHRS and CDR2 is YFSETQ. CDR3 sequence: CASSSGTGGDGYTF.

The chain uses TRBV11-2 and TRBJ2-1; TCRdb picks TRBD2, but there is no DNA to check that call. This CDR3 comprises 12 residues. From germline, CDR1 is SGHAT and CDR2 FQNNGV. The chain's CDR3 is CASSFIAGEQFF.

This sequence joins TRBV12-3 or TRBV12-4 and TRBJ1-6; the D gene TCRdb calls, TRBD1, cannot be checked with no DNA. This CDR3 is 16 amino acids long. CDR3 in amino acids: CASNRQGSSYNSPLHF.

The chain carries TRBV6-2 or TRBV6-3 and TRBJ2-7; TCRdb's assignment of TRBD1 cannot be checked, as there is no DNA. The germline V gene encodes CDR1 MNHEY and CDR2 SVGEGT. CDR3 length equals 14 residues. CDR3: CASRTVQGAHEQYF.

This rearrangement joins TRBV9 to TRBJ1-6; checking the TCRdb D call of TRBD1 is not possible without DNA. CDR3 length: 15 amino acids. The V gene's germline CDR1 is SGDLS and CDR2 YYNGEE. The CDR3 loop reads CASSPRGRENSPLHF.

This chain links TRBV29-1 with TRBJ1-1; without DNA, the TCRdb call of TRBD1 cannot be checked. The CDR3 is made up of 14 amino acids. Germline CDR1 and CDR2: SQVTM and ANQGSEA. The CDR3 sequence is CSVFGGGGNTEAFF. The whole variable domain, filled in from reference TRBV29-1 and TRBJ1-1, reads SAVISQKPSRDICQRGTSLTIQCQVDSQVTMMFWYRQQPGQSLTLIATANQGSEATYESGFVIDKFPISRPNLTFSTLTVSNMSPEDSSIYLCSVFGGGGNTEAFFGQGTRLTVV.

V and J are TRBV15 and TRBJ2-3; the TCRdb call, TRBD2, lacks DNA for checking. CDR3 length equals 19 residues. Germline CDR1 and CDR2: LNHNV and YYDKDF (reference sequence). The CDR3 here is CATSRALAGGPGRTDTQYF.

The V and J genes are TRBV5-1 and TRBJ2-3; checking the TCRdb D call of TRBD2 is not possible without DNA. Germline V lookup: CDR1 SGHRS, CDR2 YFSETQ. The CDR3 runs 17 residues. The CDR3 loop reads CASSPGGLAGPTDTQYF.